The 17 T cell receptor beta chains reported below all come from one sample, sequenced in a study of cytomegalovirus exposure and HLA in healthy donors. The PCR had 60 Vbeta and 13 Jbeta primers. Clones were sequenced by immunoSEQ multiplex PCR, and TCRdb holds only the in-frame ones, with some missing. The table records approximately 97,000 clones, roughly 80% of them present only once. The sample consisted of PBMCs. These receptors originate from a male donor in good health and CMV-seropositive.

J is TRBJ1-2 and V is TRBV10-3; 8 positions match TRBD1. With V trimmed by 6 bases and J by 4 bases, 7 bases remained unmatched. The CDR3 covers 14 residues. CDR1 ENHRY and CDR2 SYGVKD come from the germline V gene. The CDR3 is CAISQGARVYGYTF. In DNA form, the CDR3 reads TGTGCCATCAGCCAGGGGGCGCGGGTCTATGGCTACACCTTC.

The chain links TRBV4-3 to TRBJ2-5; perhaps TRBD2 as D (7 bases). This CDR3 contains 16 residues. The V end was cut by 1 base, the J end by 0 bases, with 12 bases between. The germline gives CDR1 LGHNA, CDR2 YSLEER. CDR3 DNA: TGCGCCAGCAGCCAAGTGGGGGGGGCTGACCAAGAGACCCAGTACTTC. It translates to CASSQVGGADQETQYF.

The chain employs TRBV6-1 and TRBJ2-7; 7 nucleotides align to TRBD1. V shed 2 bases, J shed 6 bases, and the junction held 10 bases outside the gene matches. Germline V gene lookup returns CDR1 MNHNS and CDR2 SASEGT. This CDR3 comprises 15 residues. CDR3 sequence: CASSERATGAAEQYF. The CDR3 nucleotides read TGTGCCAGCAGTGAACGGGCCACAGGGGCCGCCGAGCAGTACTTC.

This chain uses TRBV7-9 with TRBJ2-7; 10 bases are a match to TRBD2. This CDR3 spans 15 amino acids. The V gene's germline CDR1 is SEHNR and CDR2 FQNEAQ (reference sequence). V trimming: 3 bases; J trimming: 4 bases; junction bases outside the gene matches: 6. CDR3 bases: TGTGCCAGCAGCTTGGAAGCGGGAGGGAGATACGAGCAGTACTTC. Protein product: CASSLEAGGRYEQYF. The variable domain in full, completed from reference TRBV7-9 and TRBJ2-7, reads DTGVSQNPRHKITKRGQNVTFRCDPISEHNRLYWYRQTLGQGPEFLTYFQNEAQLEKSRLLSDRFSAERPKGSFSTLEIQRTEQGDSAMYLCASSLEAGGRYEQYFGPGTRLTVT.

This chain connects TRBV4-2 to TRBJ2-3; tentatively, D is TRBD1 (6 bases). The CDR3 has 14 amino acids. Germline V gene data show CDR1 as LGHNA and CDR2 as YNFKEQ. The germline V and J ends were trimmed by 4 bases and 6 bases, with 14 bases remaining between them. CDR3 nucleotide sequence: TGTGCCAGCAGCCCTAAGTGGGGGCTGGATACGCAGTATTTT. This gives the protein CASSPKWGLDTQYF.

This clone came up a few times. The chain uses TRBV28 and TRBJ2-5; 13 bases are a match to TRBD2. Trimming took 4 bases from V and 3 from J; bases not matched to a gene: 8. CDR1 and CDR2 from the germline V gene are MDHEN and SYDVKM. The CDR3 length is 17 residues. The CDR3 is CASSSGRTSGREETQYF. CDR3 bases: TGTGCCAGCAGTTCGGGCCGGACTAGCGGGAGAGAAGAGACCCAGTACTTC.

The V and J genes are TRBV19 and TRBJ2-7; D might be TRBD2 (6 bases). V dropped 0 bases and J dropped 0 bases, with 12 bases sitting between them. The CDR3 covers 16 residues. Germline V lookup: CDR1 LNHDA, CDR2 SQIVND (reference sequence). The CDR3 nucleotides are TGTGCCAGTAGTATAGATACACGGAGGGGCTCCTACGAGCAGTACTTC. Residues: CASSIDTRRGSYEQYF. The whole variable domain, filled in from reference TRBV19 and TRBJ2-7, reads DGGITQSPKYLFRKEGQNVTLSCEQNLNHDAMYWYRQDPGQGLRLIYYSQIVNDFQKGDIAEGYSVSREKKESFPLTVTSAQKNPTAFYLCASSIDTRRGSYEQYFGPGTRLTVT.

The chain is built from TRBV5-5 and TRBJ2-7; 10 nucleotides align to TRBD2. The CDR3 runs 14 residues. Germline CDR1 and CDR2: SGHKS and YYEKEE (reference sequence). V lost 0 bases to trimming and J lost 6 bases; unmatched junction nucleotides: 3. The CDR3 DNA sequence: TGTGCCAGCAGCTTGGAGCTAGCGGGAGCCGAGCAGTACTTC. Protein sequence: CASSLELAGAEQYF.

This sequence joins TRBV10-3 and TRBJ2-7, with TRBD2 identical over 14 bases. Per germline, CDR1 ENHRY and CDR2 SYGVKD. Losses at the gene ends were 11 bases for V and 6 bases for J; bases not matched to a gene: 12. CDR3 length: 15 amino acids. CDR3 region: CAGAPGLAGGGEQYF. CDR3 coding DNA: TGTGCCGGGGCCCCAGGACTAGCGGGAGGTGGCGAGCAGTACTTC.

The chain has TRBV10-3 and TRBJ1-1; 8 bases align to TRBD1. Germline V gene data show CDR1 as ENHRY and CDR2 as SYGVKD. J lost 1 base, V lost 2 bases, and 3 bases had no gene match. This CDR3 has 15 amino acids. The chain's CDR3 is CAISERTGKNTEAFF. The CDR3 bases are TGTGCCATCAGTGAGAGGACAGGGAAGAACACTGAAGCTTTCTTT.

This clone has just one count. The CDR3 is CASSVGDYFQETQYF. The CDR3 DNA reads TGTGCCAGCAGCGTAGGGGACTACTTTCAAGAGACCCAGTACTTC. V usage is TRBV9 and J usage is TRBJ2-5; TRBD2 agrees at 7 bases. CDR1 and CDR2 from the germline V gene are SGDLS and YYNGEE. The V and J ends lost 0 bases and 2 bases, in that order; junction bases with no gene match: 4. The CDR3 is made up of 15 amino acids.

The gene calls are TRBV5-6 and TRBJ2-1, with D maybe TRBD1 (6 bases). Germline V gene sequence: CDR1 SGHDT, CDR2 YYEEEE. The CDR3 is made up of 14 amino acids. V lost 6 bases, J lost 8 bases, and 18 bases lay in between. The CDR3 DNA follows: TGTGCCAGCATCCTCTCGGGCAGGGGCTATGAGCAGTTCTTC. It codes for CASILSGRGYEQFF.

V is TRBV7-2 and J is TRBJ2-7; a possible D gene is TRBD1 (6 bases). Germline CDR1 is SGHTA and CDR2 is FQGNSA. Trimming stripped 6 bases from V and 4 bases from J, with 16 bases between. This CDR3 region has 14 residues. The CDR3 region has the DNA TGTGCCAGCAGGGACCGGGACAAAATTTACGAGCAGTACTTC. It encodes CASRDRDKIYEQYF.

This clone appeared a single time. The chain joins TRBV11-2 to TRBJ2-1; D might be TRBD1 (5 bases). Germline V lookup: CDR1 SGHAT, CDR2 FQNNGV. CDR3 length: 14 residues. V lost 1 base and J 10 bases, leaving 14 bases between the germline ends. CDR3 sequence: CASSLGTPRVEQFF. In nucleotides, the CDR3 is TGTGCCAGCAGCTTAGGGACCCCCAGGGTCGAGCAGTTCTTC. Filled out from reference TRBV11-2 and TRBJ2-1, the complete variable domain reads EAGVAQSPRYKIIEKRQSVAFWCNPISGHATLYWYQQILGQGPKLLIQFQNNGVVDDSQLPKDRFSAERLKGVDSTLKIQPAKLEDSAVYLCASSLGTPRVEQFFGPGTRLTVL.

The chain links TRBV28 to TRBJ2-2; 7 bases are a match to TRBD2. J gave up 1 base and V 5 bases, and 1 base lay outside the gene matches. The CDR3 has 14 residues. Germline CDR1 and CDR2: MDHEN and SYDVKM. CDR3 sequence (DNA): TGTGCCAGCAGTATAGCGGGGAACACCGGGGAGCTGTTTTTT. Protein: CASSIAGNTGELFF.

The chain recombines TRBV21-1 with TRBJ2-1; no check of the table's D call, TRBD2, against the DNA was made. TRBV21-1 is an annotated pseudogene. The CDR3 consists of 12 residues. This chain's CDR3 is CASSCRGNEQFF. CDR3 nucleotide sequence: TGTGCCAGCAGCTGTAGAGGGAATGAGCAGTTCTTC.

The J gene is TRBJ1-1, the V gene TRBV18; D gene ambiguous. Germline CDR1 is KGHSH and CDR2 is LQKENI. The ends were cut back, 3 bases at V and 5 bases at J, with 10 bases in the middle. This CDR3 region has 13 residues. CDR3 sequence: CASSPGEQTEAFF. CDR3 sequence (DNA): TGTGCCAGCTCACCGGGCGAACAGACTGAAGCTTTCTTT.